This T cell receptor beta chain was sequenced in a study of OX40 agonist ivuxolimab in advanced cancers. Germline values: CDR1 MNHEY, CDR2 SVGAGI. The CDR3 contains 14 residues. Trimming removed 2 bases at V and 4 bases at J, with 11 bases between. Notes on the study in general: The antigens recognized by the expanded peripheral T cells, that is their antigen specificity, were not determined. Near-lowest levels of clonal expansion characterized partial responders at 0.1-3.0 mg/kg.

Here immunoSEQ multiplex PCR was the method, and the copy in TCRdb shows in-frame clones only, minus some. Of some 44,000 clones in the sample, 65% to 85% were seen once. A word on this clone: The antigen is not known.

Here the sequenced sample was CD4+ or CD8+ T cells sorted from blood, taken in a trial of the OX40 agonist ivuxolimab. The sequence derives from an adult with an advanced solid tumor such as melanoma, head and neck, liver or kidney cancer. This sequence joins TRBV6-5 and TRBJ1-2; D is unresolved. CDR3 sequence: CASSYGPASYGYTF. In DNA, the CDR3 is TGTGCCAGCAGTTACGGCCCGGCGAGCTATGGCTACACCTTC.